The clone carrying this TCR beta chain turned up a few times. Its antigen is not known. The data derive from a study of siplizumab effects on memory and regulatory T cells. Points from the study as a whole: Greater diversity than memory cells seemed evident in naive T cells, which also appeared to be major alloresponse contributors.

The CDR3 covers 13 residues. Germline V gene lookup returns CDR1 SNHLY and CDR2 FYNNEI. Trimming shortened V by 5 bases and J by 3 bases, and 10 bases separated the two germline ends. Sequencing was performed with immunoSEQ multiplex PCR; in TCRdb, only in-frame clones are kept and a portion is missing. This table holds fewer than 130,000 clones, roughly 92% found once. The sample comprised CD4+ T cells sorted from blood. The chain employs TRBV2 and TRBJ1-2; D uncertain. The sequence came from a human donor in good health. The CDR3 DNA reads as TGTGCCAGCAGTTTCGGACGAGACTATGGCTACACCTTC. Translation: CASSFGRDYGYTF.